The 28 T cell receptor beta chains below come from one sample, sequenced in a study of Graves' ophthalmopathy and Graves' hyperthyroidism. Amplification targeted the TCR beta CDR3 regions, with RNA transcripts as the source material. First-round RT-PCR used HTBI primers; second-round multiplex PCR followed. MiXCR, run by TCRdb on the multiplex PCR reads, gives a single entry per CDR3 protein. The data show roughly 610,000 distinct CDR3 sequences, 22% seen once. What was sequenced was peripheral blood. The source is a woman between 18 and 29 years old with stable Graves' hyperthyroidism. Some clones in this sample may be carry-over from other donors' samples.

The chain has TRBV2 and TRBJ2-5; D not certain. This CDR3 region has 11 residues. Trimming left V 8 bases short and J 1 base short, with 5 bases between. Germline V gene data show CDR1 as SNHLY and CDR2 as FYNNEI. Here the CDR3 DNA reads TGTGCCAGCCAGGCCCAAGAGACCCAGTACTTC. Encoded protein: CASQAQETQYF.

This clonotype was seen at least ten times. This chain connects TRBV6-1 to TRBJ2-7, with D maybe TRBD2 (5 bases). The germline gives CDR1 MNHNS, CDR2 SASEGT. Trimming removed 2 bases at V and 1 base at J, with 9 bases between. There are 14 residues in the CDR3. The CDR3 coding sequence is TGTGCCAGCAGTGAACGAGGGATTTCCTACGAGCAGTACTTC. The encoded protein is CASSERGISYEQYF.

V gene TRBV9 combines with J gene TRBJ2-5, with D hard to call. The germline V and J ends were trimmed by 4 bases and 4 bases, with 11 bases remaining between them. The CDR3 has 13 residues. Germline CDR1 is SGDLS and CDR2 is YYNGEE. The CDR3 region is CASSSPSGETQYF. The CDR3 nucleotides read TGTGCCAGCAGCTCGCCCTCCGGAGAGACCCAGTACTTC.

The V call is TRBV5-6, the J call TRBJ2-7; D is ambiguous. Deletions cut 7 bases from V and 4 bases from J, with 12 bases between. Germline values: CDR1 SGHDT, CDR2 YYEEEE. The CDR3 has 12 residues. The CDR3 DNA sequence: TGTGCCAGCTCGGCCTGGGAATACGAGCAGTACTTC. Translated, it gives CASSAWEYEQYF.

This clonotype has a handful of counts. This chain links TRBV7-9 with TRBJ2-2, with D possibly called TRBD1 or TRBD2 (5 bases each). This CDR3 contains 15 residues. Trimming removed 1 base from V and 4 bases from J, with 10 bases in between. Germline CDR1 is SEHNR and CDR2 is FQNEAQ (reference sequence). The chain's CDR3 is CASSLVGTSTGELFF. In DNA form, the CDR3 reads TGTGCCAGCAGCTTAGTAGGGACGTCCACCGGGGAGCTGTTTTTT. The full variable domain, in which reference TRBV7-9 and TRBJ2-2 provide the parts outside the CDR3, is DTGVSQNPRHKITKRGQNVTFRCDPISEHNRLYWYRQTLGQGPEFLTYFQNEAQLEKSRLLSDRFSAERPKGSFSTLEIQRTEQGDSAMYLCASSLVGTSTGELFFGEGSRLTVL.

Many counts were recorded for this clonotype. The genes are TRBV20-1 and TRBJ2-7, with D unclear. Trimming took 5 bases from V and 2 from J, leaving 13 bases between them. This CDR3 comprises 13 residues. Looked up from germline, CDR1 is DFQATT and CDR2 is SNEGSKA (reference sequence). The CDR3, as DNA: TGCAGTGCTCTTGAAACTTCAACCTACGAGCAGTACTTC. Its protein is CSALETSTYEQYF.

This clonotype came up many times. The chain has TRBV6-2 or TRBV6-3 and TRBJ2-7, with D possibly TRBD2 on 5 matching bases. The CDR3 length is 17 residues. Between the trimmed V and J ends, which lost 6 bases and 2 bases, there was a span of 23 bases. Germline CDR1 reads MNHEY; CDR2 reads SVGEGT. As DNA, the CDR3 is TGTGCCAGCAGAGACCAGATGGCTAGCCGAGCCCCCTACGAGCAGTACTTC. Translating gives CASRDQMASRAPYEQYF.

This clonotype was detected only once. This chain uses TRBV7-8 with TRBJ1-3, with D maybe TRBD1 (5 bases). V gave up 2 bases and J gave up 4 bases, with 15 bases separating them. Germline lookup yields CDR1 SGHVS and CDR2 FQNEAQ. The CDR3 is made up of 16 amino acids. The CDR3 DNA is TGTGCCAGCAGCTTATCACTTTTGACAGCAGGAAACACCATATATTTT. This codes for CASSLSLLTAGNTIYF.

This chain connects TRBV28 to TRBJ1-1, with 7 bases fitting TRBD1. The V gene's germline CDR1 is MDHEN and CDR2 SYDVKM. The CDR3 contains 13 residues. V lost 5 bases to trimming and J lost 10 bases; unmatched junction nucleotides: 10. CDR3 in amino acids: CASSISRTGVAFF. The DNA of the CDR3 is TGTGCCAGCAGTATCTCTCGGACAGGAGTAGCTTTCTTT.

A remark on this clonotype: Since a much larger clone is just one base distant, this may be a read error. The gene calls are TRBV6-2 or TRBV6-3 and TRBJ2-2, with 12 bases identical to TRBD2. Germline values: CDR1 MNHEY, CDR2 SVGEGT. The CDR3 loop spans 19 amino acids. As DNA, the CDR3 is TGTGCCAGCCCTCCGGCGGCTAGCGGGGGGGGGACGAACACCGGGGAGCTGTGTTTT. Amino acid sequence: CASPPAASGGGTNTGELCF.

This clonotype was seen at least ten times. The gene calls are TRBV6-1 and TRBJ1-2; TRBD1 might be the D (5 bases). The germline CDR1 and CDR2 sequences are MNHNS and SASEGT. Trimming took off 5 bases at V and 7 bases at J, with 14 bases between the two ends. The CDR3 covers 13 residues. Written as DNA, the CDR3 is TGTGCCAGCAGTCCCTGGGACGGTGGTGGCTACACCTTC. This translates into CASSPWDGGGYTF.

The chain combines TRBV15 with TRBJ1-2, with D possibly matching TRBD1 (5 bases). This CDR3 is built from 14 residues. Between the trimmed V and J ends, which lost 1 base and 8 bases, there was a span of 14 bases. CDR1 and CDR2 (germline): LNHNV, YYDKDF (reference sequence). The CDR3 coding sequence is TGTGCCACCAGCAGAGTTCAGGGTCAAGAGGGCTACACCTTC. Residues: CATSRVQGQEGYTF.

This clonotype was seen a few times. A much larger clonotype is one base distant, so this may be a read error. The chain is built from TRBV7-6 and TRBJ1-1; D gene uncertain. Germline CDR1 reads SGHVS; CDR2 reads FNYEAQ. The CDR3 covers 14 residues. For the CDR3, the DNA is TGTGCCAGCAGCCCTGGAGTCCGGGAAACTGAAGCTTGCTTT. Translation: CASSPGVRETEACF. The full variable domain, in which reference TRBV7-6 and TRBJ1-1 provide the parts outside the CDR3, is GAGVSQSPRYKVTKRGQDVALRCDPISGHVSLYWYRQALGQGPEFLTYFNYEAQQDKSGLPNDRFSAERPEGSISTLTIQRTEQRDSAMYRCASSPGVRETEACFGQGTRLTVV.

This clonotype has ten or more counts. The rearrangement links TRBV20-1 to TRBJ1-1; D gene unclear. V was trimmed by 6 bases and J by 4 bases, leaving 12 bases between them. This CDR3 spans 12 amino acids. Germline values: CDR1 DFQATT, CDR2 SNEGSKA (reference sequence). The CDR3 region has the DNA TGCAGTGCGTCTAGGCCGGGCACTGAAGCTTTCTTT. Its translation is CSASRPGTEAFF.

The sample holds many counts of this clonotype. CDR3 sequence: CSARGGTGYEQYF. DNA of the CDR3: TGCAGTGCTAGGGGGGGGACGGGTTACGAGCAGTACTTC. V gene TRBV20-1 combines with J gene TRBJ2-7, with 7 positions matching TRBD2. Germline CDR1 DFQATT, CDR2 SNEGSKA (reference sequence). With V trimmed by 3 bases and J by 4 bases, 6 bases remained unmatched. The CDR3 consists of 13 residues.

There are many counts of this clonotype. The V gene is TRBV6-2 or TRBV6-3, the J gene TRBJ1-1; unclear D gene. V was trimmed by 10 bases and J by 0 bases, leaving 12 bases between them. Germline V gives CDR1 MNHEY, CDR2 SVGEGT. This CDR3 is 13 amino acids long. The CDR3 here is CATDGQMNTEAFF. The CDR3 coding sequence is TGTGCCACCGACGGCCAAATGAACACTGAAGCTTTCTTT.

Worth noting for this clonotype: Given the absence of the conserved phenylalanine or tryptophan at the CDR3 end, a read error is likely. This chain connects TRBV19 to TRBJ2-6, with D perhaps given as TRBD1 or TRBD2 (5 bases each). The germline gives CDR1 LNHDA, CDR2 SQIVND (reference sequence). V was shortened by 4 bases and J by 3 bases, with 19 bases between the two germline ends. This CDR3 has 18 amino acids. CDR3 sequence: CASSTGRESTLGANVLTV. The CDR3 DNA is TGTGCCAGTAGTACGGGCAGGGAGTCAACTCTTGGGGCCAACGTCCTGACTGTC.

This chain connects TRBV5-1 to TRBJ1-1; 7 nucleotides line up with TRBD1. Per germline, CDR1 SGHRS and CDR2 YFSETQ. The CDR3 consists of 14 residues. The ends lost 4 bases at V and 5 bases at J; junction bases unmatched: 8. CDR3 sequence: CASSRDRARTEAFF. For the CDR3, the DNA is TGCGCCAGCAGCCGCGACAGGGCCCGGACTGAAGCTTTCTTT.

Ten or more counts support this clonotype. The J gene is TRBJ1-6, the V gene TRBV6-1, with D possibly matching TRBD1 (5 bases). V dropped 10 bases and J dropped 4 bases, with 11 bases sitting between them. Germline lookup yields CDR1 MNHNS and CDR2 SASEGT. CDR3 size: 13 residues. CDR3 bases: TGTGCCACCCCGGGACGGTATAATTCACCCCTCCACTTT. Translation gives CATPGRYNSPLHF.

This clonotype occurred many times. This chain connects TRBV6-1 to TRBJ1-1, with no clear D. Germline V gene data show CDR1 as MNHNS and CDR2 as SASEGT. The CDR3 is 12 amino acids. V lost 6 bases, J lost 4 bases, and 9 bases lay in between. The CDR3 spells CASRQSATEAFF. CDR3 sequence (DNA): TGTGCCAGCAGACAGTCGGCCACTGAAGCTTTCTTT.

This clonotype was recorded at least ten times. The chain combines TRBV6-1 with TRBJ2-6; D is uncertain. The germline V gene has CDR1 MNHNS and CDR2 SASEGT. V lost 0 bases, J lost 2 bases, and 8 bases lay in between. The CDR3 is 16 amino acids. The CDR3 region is CASSEAAEPGANVLTF. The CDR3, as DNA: TGTGCCAGCAGTGAAGCGGCAGAACCTGGGGCCAACGTCCTGACTTTC.

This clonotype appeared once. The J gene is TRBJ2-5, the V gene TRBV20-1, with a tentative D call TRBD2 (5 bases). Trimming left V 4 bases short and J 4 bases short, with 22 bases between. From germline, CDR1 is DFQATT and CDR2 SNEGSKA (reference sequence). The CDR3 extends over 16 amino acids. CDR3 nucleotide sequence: TGCAGTGCTATGGTCCCGCAGCGGTTGAAGAGAGAGACCCAGTACTTC. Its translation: CSAMVPQRLKRETQYF.

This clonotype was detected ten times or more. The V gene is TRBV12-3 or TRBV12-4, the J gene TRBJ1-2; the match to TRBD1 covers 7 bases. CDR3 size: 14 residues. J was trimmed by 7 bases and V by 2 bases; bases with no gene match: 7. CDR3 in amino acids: CASSLQGQPLGYTF. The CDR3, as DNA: TGTGCCAGCAGTTTACAGGGACAGCCCCTTGGCTACACCTTC.

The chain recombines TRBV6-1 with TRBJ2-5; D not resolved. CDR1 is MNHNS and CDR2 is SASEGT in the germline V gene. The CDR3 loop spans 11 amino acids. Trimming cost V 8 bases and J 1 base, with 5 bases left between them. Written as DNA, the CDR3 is TGTGCCAGCTATACCCAAGAGACCCAGTACTTC. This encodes CASYTQETQYF.

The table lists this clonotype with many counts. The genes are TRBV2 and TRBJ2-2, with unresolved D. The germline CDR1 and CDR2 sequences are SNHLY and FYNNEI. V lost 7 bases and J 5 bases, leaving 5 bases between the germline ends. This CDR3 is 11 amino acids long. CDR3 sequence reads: CASTKTGELFF. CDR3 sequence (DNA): TGTGCCAGCACCAAGACCGGGGAGCTGTTTTTT.

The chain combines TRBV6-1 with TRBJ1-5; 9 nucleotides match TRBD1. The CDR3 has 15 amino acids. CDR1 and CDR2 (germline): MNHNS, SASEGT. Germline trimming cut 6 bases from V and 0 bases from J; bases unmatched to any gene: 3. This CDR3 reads CASSRDRDSNQPQHF. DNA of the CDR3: TGTGCCAGCAGCCGGGACAGGGATAGCAATCAGCCCCAGCATTTT.

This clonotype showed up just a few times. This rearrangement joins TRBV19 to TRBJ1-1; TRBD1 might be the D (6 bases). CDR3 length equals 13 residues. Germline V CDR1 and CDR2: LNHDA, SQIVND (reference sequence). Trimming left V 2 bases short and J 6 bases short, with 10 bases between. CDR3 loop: CASSIQEGAEAFF. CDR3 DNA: TGTGCCAGTAGTATACAGGAGGGGGCTGAAGCTTTCTTT.

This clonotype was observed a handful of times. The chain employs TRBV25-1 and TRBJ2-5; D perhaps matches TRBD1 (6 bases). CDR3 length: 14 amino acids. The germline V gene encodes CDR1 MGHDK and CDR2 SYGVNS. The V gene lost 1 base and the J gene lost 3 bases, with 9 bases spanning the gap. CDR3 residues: CASSELDRKETQYF. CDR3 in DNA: TGTGCCAGCAGTGAATTGGACAGAAAAGAGACCCAGTACTTC.